Following are 14 T cell receptor beta chains from one sample sequenced in a study of shared clonotypes between healthy human individuals. Repertoires were generated with immunoSEQ multiplex PCR, while TCRdb's copy carries only in-frame clones and drops some. The sample carries about 1 million clones, 75% recorded once. The sample comprised memory CD4+ T cells sorted from blood. As for subset: CD45RA-negative fraction. The receptor source for this set is a man between 18 and 29 years old in good health.

The chain carries TRBV10-3 and TRBJ2-3, with D hard to call. CDR1 is ENHRY and CDR2 is SYGVKD in the germline V gene. V was shortened by 0 bases and J by 3 bases, with 7 bases between the two germline ends. The CDR3 sequence is 14 residues long. The CDR3 nucleotides are TGTGCCATCAGTGAGTCAAAAGATACAGATACGCAGTATTTT. Translated: CAISESKDTDTQYF.

The chain links TRBV7-2 to TRBJ1-1; D gene uncertain. The V end was cut by 0 bases, the J end by 0 bases, with 8 bases between. There are 15 residues in the CDR3. Germline V CDR1 and CDR2: SGHTA, FQGNSA. The CDR3 sequence: CASSLAVGMNTEAFF. The CDR3 DNA follows: TGTGCCAGCAGCTTAGCTGTGGGGATGAACACTGAAGCTTTCTTT.

This sequence joins TRBV29-1 and TRBJ1-2; tentative D call: TRBD1 (6 bases). CDR1 SQVTM and CDR2 ANQGSEA come from the germline V gene. CDR3 length: 15 amino acids. V lost 1 base and J lost 8, with 20 bases in between. CDR3 loop: CSVEGWAGAPEGYTF. For the CDR3, the DNA is TGCAGCGTTGAAGGATGGGCAGGGGCTCCTGAGGGCTACACCTTC. Supplemented by reference TRBV29-1 and TRBJ1-2, the full variable domain reads SAVISQKPSRDICQRGTSLTIQCQVDSQVTMMFWYRQQPGQSLTLIATANQGSEATYESGFVIDKFPISRPNLTFSTLTVSNMSPEDSSIYLCSVEGWAGAPEGYTFGSGTRLTVV.

This chain links TRBV19 with TRBJ1-1; D perhaps matches TRBD1 (6 bases). CDR1 is LNHDA and CDR2 is SQIVND in the germline V gene (reference sequence). Trimming shortened V by 6 bases and J by 5 bases, and 16 bases separated the two germline ends. This CDR3 comprises 14 residues. The CDR3 is CASRSTGRLTEAFF. CDR3 bases: TGTGCCAGTAGATCTACAGGGAGGCTAACTGAAGCTTTCTTT.

This clone appeared a single time. The sample has other DNA sequences that encode this CDR3 too. The rearrangement links TRBV9 to TRBJ2-3, with TRBD2 matching over 8 bases. The V segment lost 4 bases and the J segment 6 bases; nucleotides outside the gene matches: 4. From germline, CDR1 is SGDLS and CDR2 YYNGEE. The CDR3 is 13 amino acids. The CDR3 loop reads CASSPRGGDTQYF. The CDR3 region has the DNA TGTGCCAGCAGCCCCCGCGGGGGGGATACGCAGTATTTT.

This clone was counted between two and nine times. The rearrangement joins TRBV14 to TRBJ2-2; 13 bases agree with TRBD2. CDR1 is SGHDN and CDR2 is FVKESK in the germline V gene. This CDR3 has 17 residues. After removal of 0 bases from V and 5 bases from J, the junction contained 3 bases not matched to a gene. DNA of the CDR3: TGTGCCAGCAGCCAAGACGGACTAGCGGGAGTAACCGGGGAGCTGTTTTTT. Its translation: CASSQDGLAGVTGELFF. Using reference TRBV14 and TRBJ2-2 for the parts outside the CDR3, the full variable domain is EAGVTQFPSHSVIEKGQTVTLRCDPISGHDNLYWYRRVMGKEIKFLLHFVKESKQDESGMPNNRFLAERTGGTYSTLKVQPAELEDSGVYFCASSQDGLAGVTGELFFGEGSRLTVL.

The V call is TRBV7-8, the J call TRBJ2-3; D unclear. The CDR3 runs 14 residues. Per germline, CDR1 SGHVS and CDR2 FQNEAQ. Trimming left V 3 bases short and J 1 base short, with 8 bases between. CDR3 bases: TGTGCCAGCAGCTTCAAAGACCGCACAGATACGCAGTATTTT. Its protein product is CASSFKDRTDTQYF.

This clone appeared a single time. This chain connects TRBV11-2 to TRBJ2-4, with TRBD1 matching 9 bases. This CDR3 spans 14 amino acids. Trimming took 5 bases from V and 9 from J; bases not matched to a gene: 8. Germline V gene data show CDR1 as SGHAT and CDR2 as FQNNGV. The CDR3 nucleotides are TGTGCCAGCAGCCTCGGACAGGGGTTGGCCATTCAGTACTTC. It encodes CASSLGQGLAIQYF.

The rearrangement uses TRBV9 and TRBJ1-1; D is perhaps TRBD1 (6 bases). The CDR3 sequence is 12 residues long. Trimming shortened V by 0 bases and J by 11 bases, and 11 bases separated the two germline ends. Germline CDR1 SGDLS, CDR2 YYNGEE. Here the CDR3 reads CASSVDQGRAFF. The CDR3 bases are TGTGCCAGCAGCGTAGACCAGGGGAGGGCTTTCTTT.

V gene TRBV6-5 combines with J gene TRBJ1-6; no firm D call. This CDR3 is 15 amino acids long. Trimming removed 0 bases at V and 4 bases at J, with 7 bases between. The germline CDR1 and CDR2 sequences are MNHEY and SVGAGI. The CDR3 DNA reads as TGTGCCAGCAGTTACTCGATACTTTATAATTCACCCCTCCACTTT. It encodes CASSYSILYNSPLHF.

This sequence joins TRBV7-2 and TRBJ2-7, with 8 bases lining up with TRBD1. Germline trimming cut 3 bases from V and 0 bases from J; bases unmatched to any gene: 1. The germline V gene has CDR1 SGHTA and CDR2 FQGNSA. The CDR3 is 14 amino acids. In DNA, the CDR3 is TGTGCCAGCAGCTTCGGACAGGGCTCCTACGAGCAGTACTTC. As protein: CASSFGQGSYEQYF.

The rearrangement joins TRBV30 to TRBJ2-5; D is unclear. V was clipped by 4 bases and J by 5 bases, with 8 bases between them. This CDR3 region has 11 residues. Germline lookup yields CDR1 GTSNPN and CDR2 SVGIG (reference sequence). This CDR3 is CAWTLSETQYF. CDR3 in DNA: TGTGCCTGGACCCTAAGTGAGACCCAGTACTTC.

The chain employs TRBV5-6 and TRBJ1-2, with D uncertain. The length of the CDR3 is 15 residues. The V end was cut by 4 bases, the J end by 4 bases, with 17 bases between. CDR1 and CDR2 (germline): SGHDT, YYEEEE. The DNA for the CDR3 is TGTGCCAGCAGCCCCCGAGGTGGCTCCCCCTATGGCTACACCTTC. Translated, it gives CASSPRGGSPYGYTF. Using reference TRBV5-6 and TRBJ1-2 for the parts outside the CDR3, the full variable domain is DAGVTQSPTHLIKTRGQQVTLRCSPKSGHDTVSWYQQALGQGPQFIFQYYEEEERQRGNFPDRFSGHQFPNYSSELNVNALLLGDSALYLCASSPRGGSPYGYTFGSGTRLTVV.

As for this clone: The junction and the germline gene differ at one end; a read error may be behind it. This chain links TRBV10-3 with TRBJ1-2, with D uncertain. CDR1 and CDR2 from the germline V gene are ENHRY and SYGVKD. The CDR3 runs 13 residues. CDR3 DNA: TGTGCCAGCAGTACAGAAGGGAGAGGCGGCTACACCTTC. Translated, it gives CASSTEGRGGYTF.